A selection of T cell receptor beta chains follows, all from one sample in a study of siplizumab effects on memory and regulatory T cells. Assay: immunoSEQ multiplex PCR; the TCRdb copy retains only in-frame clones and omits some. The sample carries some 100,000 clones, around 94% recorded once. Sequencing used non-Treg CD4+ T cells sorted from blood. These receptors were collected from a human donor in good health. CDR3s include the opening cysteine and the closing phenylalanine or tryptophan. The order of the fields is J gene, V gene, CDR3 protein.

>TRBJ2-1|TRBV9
CASSVVNSYGEQFF
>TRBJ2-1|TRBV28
CASSSGSATGLANNEQFF
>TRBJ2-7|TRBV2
CASSEWPLSSYEQYF
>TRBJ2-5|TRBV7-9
CASSHNRDRGFRETQYF
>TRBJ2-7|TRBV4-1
CASSQWTVSYEQYF
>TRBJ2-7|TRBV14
CASSHLRGLAGTLREQYF
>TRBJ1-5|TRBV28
CASRSGTGFLNQPQHF
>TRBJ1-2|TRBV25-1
CASRQQGSGYTF
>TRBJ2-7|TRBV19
CASSGTSDSYEQYF
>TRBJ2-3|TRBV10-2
CASTPQMDTQYF
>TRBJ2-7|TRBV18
CASSPFNSYEQQYF
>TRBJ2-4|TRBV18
CASSPTVSGMKAKNIQYF
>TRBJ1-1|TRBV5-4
CASSLAGNTEAFF
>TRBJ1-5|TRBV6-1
CATLRGGPGQPQHF
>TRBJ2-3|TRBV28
CTTGHRTDTQYF
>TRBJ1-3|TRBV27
CASSYTGEHGNTIYF
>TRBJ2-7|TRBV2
CASRKTENRGLLPDEQYF
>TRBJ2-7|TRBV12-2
CASRLAAGTQGPYEQYF
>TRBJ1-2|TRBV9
CASSVAQGNYGYTF
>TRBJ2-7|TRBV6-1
CASSPGWGRDEQYF
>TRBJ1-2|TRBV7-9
CASSLEPDYGYTF
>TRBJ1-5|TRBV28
CASSLVDSNQPQHF
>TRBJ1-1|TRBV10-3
CAISEPGLTPDRETEAFF
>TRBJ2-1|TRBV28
CASSVLKGGRDEQFF
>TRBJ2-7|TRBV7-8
CASSRTGTGKTNEQYF
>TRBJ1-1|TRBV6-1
CAEGSKTEAFF
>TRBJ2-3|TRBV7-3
CASSKRGLAGLSTDTQYF
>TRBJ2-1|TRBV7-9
CASSFRLAGWYNEQFF
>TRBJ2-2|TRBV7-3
CASSARPGTTNTGELFF
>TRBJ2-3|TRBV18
CASSFNDRASTDTQYF
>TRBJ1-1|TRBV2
CASSGQIAEAFF
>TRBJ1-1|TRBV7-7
CASSLSGARGDTEAFF
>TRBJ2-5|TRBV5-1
CASSSKPGGEVETQYF
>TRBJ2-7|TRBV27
CASRKVGGYEQYF
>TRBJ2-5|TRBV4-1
CASSQVTGNQYF
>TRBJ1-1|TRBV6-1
CASSRDRGTEAFF
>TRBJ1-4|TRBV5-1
CASSLGGTGAFSTEKLFF
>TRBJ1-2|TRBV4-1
CASSQQGVVGYTF
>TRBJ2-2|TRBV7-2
CASSYARRTSITGELFF
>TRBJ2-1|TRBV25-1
CASSEWGSGPLSYNEQFF
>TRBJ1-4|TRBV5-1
CASSPTAGGEKLFF
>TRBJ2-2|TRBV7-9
CASSLDRNTGELFF
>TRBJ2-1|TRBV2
CASRGTGQGSYNEQFF
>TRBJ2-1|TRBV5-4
CASSVTGTRANEQFF
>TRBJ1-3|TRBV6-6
CATEPGQGYSTIYF
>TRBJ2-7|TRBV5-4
CASKRDSFSYEQYF
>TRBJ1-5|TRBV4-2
CASSGALGSNQPQHF